The sequence of this TCR beta chain was determined in a study of response to subunit inactivated influenza vaccine (dated by TCRdb to 2016 to 2019). In terms of the full investigation: Deep quantitative T cell receptor repertoire profiling was used in the study to track responses to a trivalent subunit inactivated influenza vaccine.

Points the paper makes about the study in general: It was suggested by the authors that each seasonal influenza vaccination may recruit only a limited number of new T cells.

The time point label on this specimen signifies: more than 35 days after influenza vaccine administration. Libraries were built with RT-PCR. TCRdb lists the instrument as Illumina HiSeq 2500. TCRdb's own reprocessing of the public reads used fastp at Q25 and MiXCR and kept productive beta chains. Rows are combined by CDR3 protein, so each entry shows the most common genes and DNA. This sample holds around 160,000 distinct CDR3 sequences; 11% were observed only once. The ten largest clones capture 12% of the sample. Of note for this clonotype: Its antigen remains unidentified. No base qualities exist here, and no much larger clone lies one base off it.

Per the germline V gene, SGHAT is the CDR1 and FQNNGV is the CDR2. V was cut back by 2 bases and J by 5 bases, leaving a gap of 24 bases between them. Inclusive of the bounding cysteine and phenylalanine, the CDR3 is 18 residues long. Here the CDR3 DNA is all that survives: 54 bases in frame from base 1. This TCR derives from a man between 45 and 60 years old who received an inactivated influenza vaccine. Donor details come from another sample of the same person, matched by shared clones. Recombination linked TRBV11-2 to TRBJ2-5, and perhaps TRBD1 as D gene, on 8 matching bases. Source: non-naive T cells sorted from PBMCs, taken 35 to 45 days after vaccination. Read against the paper, the sample's cell subset or site label means: memory T cell fraction. The nucleotide sequence reads TGTGCCAGCAGCTTACTTTTCCAGGGGGCGCTGGGGGGGGAGACCCAGTACTTC. Its translation is CASSLLFQGALGGETQYF.